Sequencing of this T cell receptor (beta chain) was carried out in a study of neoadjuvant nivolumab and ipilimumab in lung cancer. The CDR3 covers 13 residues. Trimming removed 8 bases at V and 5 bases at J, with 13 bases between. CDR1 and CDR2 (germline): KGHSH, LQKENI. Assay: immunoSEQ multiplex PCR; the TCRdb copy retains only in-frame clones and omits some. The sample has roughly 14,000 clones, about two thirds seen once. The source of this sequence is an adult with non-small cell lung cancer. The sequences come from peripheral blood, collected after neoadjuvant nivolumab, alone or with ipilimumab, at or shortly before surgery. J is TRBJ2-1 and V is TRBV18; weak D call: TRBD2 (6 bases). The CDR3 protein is CASTETRNNEQFF. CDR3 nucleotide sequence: TGTGCCAGCACAGAGACTAGGAACAATGAGCAGTTCTTC. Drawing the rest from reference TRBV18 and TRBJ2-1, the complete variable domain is NAGVMQNPRHLVRRRGQEARLRCSPMKGHSHVYWYRQLPEEGLKFMVYLQKENIIDESGMPKERFSAEFPKEGPSILRIQQVVRGDSAAYFCASTETRNNEQFFGPGTRLTVL.